Below, one TCR beta chain is given with its context. What it binds is unknown. This table comes from immunoSEQ multiplex PCR, and its TCRdb copy is limited to in-frame clones, with some not included. The top ten hold over 8.5% of the sample, which has about 240,000 clones, roughly 90% seen once. Treatment indicated: around 19 received Ad26.COV2.S at low or high dose, single or two shots; several received placebo; per-sample allocation not given. Samples analyzed were those drawn on day 63 after the first vaccine or placebo injection. Donation was by an adult aged 18-55 years who was in Boston. The shot given was an Ad26 vector that makes Wuhan-strain SARS-CoV-2 spike. This entry comes from a study of Ad26.COV2.S vaccination and SARS-CoV-2 variants. Study summary: Among those in the COV1001 Ad26.COV2.S trial arm was the donor.

Study findings and constraints: The placebo group had lower spike-specific TCR breadth than the vaccine recipients did.

The source of this sequence is a person between 18 and 65 years old who received the Ad26.COV2.S COVID-19 vaccine or a placebo. The sequences come from peripheral blood, collected in a trial of Ad26.COV2.S vaccine versus placebo.

The CDR3 DNA reads TGTGCCAGCAGCTTGGATAGCGGGAGGGCCGGAGATACGCAGTATTTT. Translation: CASSLDSGRAGDTQYF. The chain links TRBV5-4 to TRBJ2-3; 11 bases agree with TRBD2. The CDR3 loop spans 16 amino acids. Germline CDR1 and CDR2: SGHNT and YYREEE (reference sequence). V lost 0 bases, J lost 5 bases, and 5 bases stayed unmatched.